This entry lists 5 T cell receptor beta chains sequenced from one sample in a study of T cell repertoires in cytomegalovirus infection. Their antigens remain unidentified. TCRdb passed the reads through MiXCR, listing each CDR3 protein once. The sample consists of fewer than 130,000 distinct CDR3 sequences, roughly 41% of them appearing once. This specimen was CD8+ T cells from cultured PBMCs, taken from culture after CMV antigen stimulation. The receptors were gathered from a human donor in good health (CMV status not recorded). Some clones in this sample may be carry-over from other donors' samples.

This clonotype has only a few counts. The V gene is TRBV10-3, the J gene TRBJ2-1; no clear D. The CDR3 is 13 residues long. Germline CDR1 ENHRY, CDR2 SYGVKD. The germline V and J ends were trimmed by 3 bases and 5 bases, with 8 bases remaining between them. The CDR3 protein is CAISEGLDNEQFF. Written as DNA, the CDR3 is TGTGCCATCAGTGAAGGCCTGGACAATGAGCAGTTCTTC.

This clonotype was recorded at least ten times. This chain uses TRBV24-1 with TRBJ1-1; D gene uncertain. V lost 4 bases and J 2 bases, leaving 16 bases between the germline ends. CDR3 length: 16 amino acids. Germline loops: CDR1 KGHDR, CDR2 SFDVKD. The CDR3 spells CATSDSNYTENTEAFF. The CDR3 DNA is TGTGCCACCAGTGACTCAAATTACACCGAAAACACTGAAGCTTTCTTT.

Concerning this clonotype itself: The junction departs from germline at one end; a sequencing error may be responsible. This sequence joins TRBV4-1 and TRBJ2-1; D possibly corresponds to TRBD2 (5 bases). Germline V gives CDR1 MGHRA, CDR2 YSYEKL. The CDR3 sequence is 14 residues long. The CDR3 DNA reads as TGCGCCAACAGCCAAGAGGGCATGAACAATGAGCAGTTCTTC. It translates to CANSQEGMNNEQFF.

The count of this clonotype is one. The CDR3 spells CASSPVGGESETQYF. CDR3 in DNA: TGTGCCAGCAGCCCAGTCGGGGGTGAGTCCGAGACCCAGTACTTC. The chain joins TRBV28 to TRBJ2-5; maybe TRBD2 (6 bases). CDR1 MDHEN and CDR2 SYDVKM come from the germline V gene. The length of the CDR3 is 15 residues. V shed 6 bases and J shed 5 bases, with 19 bases lying between them.

The gene calls are TRBV5-1 and TRBJ2-1, with unresolved D. CDR1 is SGHRS and CDR2 is YFSETQ in the germline V gene. The CDR3 covers 12 residues. V lost 2 bases and J 5 bases, leaving 5 bases between the germline ends. CDR3 loop: CASSFSDNEQFF. The CDR3 DNA is TGCGCCAGCAGCTTTTCGGACAATGAGCAGTTCTTC.